This T cell receptor (beta chain) is from a study of human T cells and chemical hapten exposure. General study points: DPC sensitization did not alter TCRs above 1 in 1000 frequency.

Time point described: patch test 2, 6 weeks after DPC sensitization. Stated treatment: therapeutic diphenylcyclopropenone sensitization with weekly scalp DPC. This CDR3 is 13 amino acids long. The V gene's germline CDR1 is MNHEY and CDR2 SVGEGT. V was pared by 6 bases and J by 6 bases, with 11 bases between. In this sample, this clonotype turned up a few times. What it binds is not known. Unique molecular identifiers were affixed to discrete cDNA molecules within the library. TCRdb fed the RACE reads into MiXCR, producing one record per CDR3 protein. The data show fewer than 100,000 distinct CDR3 sequences, 9.3% seen once.

The TCR originated in a middle-aged woman with alopecia areata. Some clones in this sample may be carry-over from other donors' samples. The specimen comprised whole blood, sampled in connection with sensitization to the hapten diphenylcyclopropenone (DPC). This sequence joins TRBV6-2 or TRBV6-3 and TRBJ2-2; tentatively, D is TRBD1 or TRBD2 (5 bases each). The CDR3 nucleotides are TGTGCCAGCAGGGACGAGGGGCCCGGGGAGCTGTTTTTT. It is translated as CASRDEGPGELFF.